The present TCR beta chain was sequenced within a study of blood T cell repertoires in COVID-19 (TCRdb year 2020). Notes on the research overall: Samples from collaborators originated in the United States, Italy and Spain and spanned both the acute and convalescent phases of COVID-19. The material from the prospective study consisted of cDNA or gDNA derived from T cells, B-cell-depleted T cells, or PBMCs. Samples came from the ongoing ImmuneRACE study (first 160 participants) plus 1,254 subjects from 6 global collaborators. The dataset comprised deeply sampled blood TCRbeta repertoires from subjects exposed to, actively infected with, or recovered from COVID-19. Where HLA class I and class II types were available, the types were taken from metadata supplied by the sample provider, not from assay-based typing. The repertoires were made available in a free public database intended to serve as a resource for research on the immune response to SARS-CoV-2. Sample metadata almost always included a de-identified subject ID, COVID-19 status, age in years and sex. What the study reported, not specific to this receptor: How much clinical and demographic metadata was included differed by source and by participant, and the metadata was provided uncurated.

Each collaborating institution followed its own protocols to collect whole blood in K2EDTA tubes. For TCRbeta analysis, collaborators shipped samples as frozen whole blood, isolated PBMCs, or DNA extracted from either of those sample types. TCRbeta CDR3 regions were amplified from genomic DNA by means of the immunoSEQ Assay, a bias-controlled multiplex PCR. Under the source paper's analysis protocol: Nucleated cell counts per sample were estimated from amplification of reference gene primers within the assay. To quantify the absolute abundance of each unique TCRbeta CDR3 rearrangement, sequence reads were collapsed and filtered. For each sample, productive Simpson clonality was calculated by taking the square root of Simpson's diversity index across productive rearrangements. Here the immuneACCESS table is served through TCRdb, limited to in-frame sequences with V and J called. Missing clones are a known gap in these copies; in checked studies unresolved V genes cover under half, and the rest lacks a known reason. V and J calls and clone size are those listed in that table; D and trimming were worked out from the DNA. In this sample the table shows some 56,000 clones, roughly 84% of which occur a single time. 10% to 15% of the sample comes from the top ten.

The germline V gene yields ENHRY for CDR1 and SYGVKD for CDR2. The CDR3 runs 14 amino acids, cysteine and phenylalanine included. The CDR3 DNA has 42 bases and is translated from base 1. The junction shows trimming of 10 bases on V and 1 base on J, plus 15 bases between the germline ends. This clone was detected only once. Its antigen target is currently unknown. No base quality information exists; no much larger clone differs at one position. The V gene is TRBV10-3 and the J gene is TRBJ2-3; tentative D gene TRBD2, with 6 bases matching. Material for sequencing was peripheral blood. The sequence came from a woman of 80 years or more with acute or convalescent COVID-19. The CDR3 sequence is CATGPSSGTDTQYF. The DNA reads TGTGCCACCGGGCCGTCTAGCGGCACAGATACGCAGTATTTT.